The 14 T cell receptor beta chains below were found in one sample sequenced in a study of blood T cells in healthy people across ages. The second PCR ran about 6 to 12 cycles with a sample-barcoded 5' primer and J-beta primers. TCRdb ran MiXCR on the 5' RACE reads and lists one entry per CDR3 protein. This sample has around 800,000 distinct CDR3 sequences, with about 59% found just once. The specimen sequenced was blood. These receptors originate from a young man in good health.

V and J are TRBV3-1 and TRBJ2-1; 9 bases are shared with TRBD2. The V gene's germline CDR1 is LGHDT and CDR2 YNNKEL (reference sequence). The CDR3 spans 15 residues. The junction had 2 bases not matched to a gene; V was cut back by 1 base and J by 4 bases. The CDR3 region is CASSQVAGVYNEQFF. The CDR3 bases are TGTGCCAGCAGCCAAGTAGCGGGGGTTTACAATGAGCAGTTCTTC.

The chain couples TRBV6-5 to TRBJ1-5; no reliable D call. Germline V gene data show CDR1 as MNHEY and CDR2 as SVGAGI. CDR3 length: 14 residues. V dropped 2 bases and J dropped 3 bases, with 8 bases sitting between them. The CDR3 nucleotides are TGTGCCAGCAGTTACAGCAGGTACAATCAGCCCCAGCATTTT. Translating it yields CASSYSRYNQPQHF.

The V gene is TRBV5-1, the J gene TRBJ2-7; TRBD1 agrees at 7 bases. The trim removed 4 bases at V and 3 bases at J, leaving 10 bases unmatched. Germline assignment: CDR1 SGHRS and CDR2 YFSETQ. CDR3 length: 15 amino acids. For the CDR3, the DNA is TGCGCCAGCAGCCCTGGACAGGAGGATAACTACGAGCAGTACTTC. This sequence encodes CASSPGQEDNYEQYF.

This clonotype was detected a few times. The rearrangement links TRBV28 to TRBJ2-7; D tentatively reads TRBD1 or TRBD2 (5 bases each). Germline CDR1 MDHEN, CDR2 SYDVKM. Trimming stripped 7 bases from V and 6 bases from J, with 16 bases between. The CDR3 spans 13 residues. CDR3 sequence: CASTQPGTSEQYF. The DNA for the CDR3 is TGTGCCAGCACCCAACCCGGGACGAGCGAGCAGTACTTC.

This chain links TRBV7-2 with TRBJ2-3; perhaps TRBD1 as D (5 bases). Germline V gives CDR1 SGHTA, CDR2 FQGNSA. The CDR3 is 15 amino acids. V lost 5 bases, J lost 2 bases, and 14 bases lay in between. The CDR3 DNA follows: TGTGCCAGCAGCCTTCAAAAGGGGTTCACAGATACGCAGTATTTT. It translates to CASSLQKGFTDTQYF.

J is TRBJ1-1 and V is TRBV4-2; the D is unclear. CDR1 is LGHNA and CDR2 is YNFKEQ in the germline V gene. This CDR3 has 15 amino acids. Trimming shortened V by 0 bases and J by 1 base, and 9 bases separated the two germline ends. CDR3 sequence reads: CASSQDAAANTEAFF. Written as DNA, the CDR3 is TGTGCCAGCAGCCAAGATGCGGCAGCGAACACTGAAGCTTTCTTT.

This chain links TRBV20-1 with TRBJ2-5; no reliable D call. The V end was cut by 4 bases, the J end by 0 bases, with 9 bases between. This CDR3 is 13 amino acids long. Germline V CDR1 and CDR2: DFQATT, SNEGSKA (reference sequence). The CDR3 DNA is TGCAGTGCTAATGCCAGAAACCAAGAGACCCAGTACTTC. Translating gives CSANARNQETQYF.

The rearrangement uses TRBV4-3 and TRBJ2-4; D is possibly TRBD2 (5 bases). V was clipped by 0 bases and J by 13 bases, with 19 bases between them. The germline V gene encodes CDR1 LGHNA and CDR2 YSLEER. The CDR3 sequence is 15 residues long. The CDR3: CASSQDGRSGRRQYF. The CDR3 DNA is TGCGCCAGCAGCCAAGATGGGCGGAGCGGCCGGAGACAGTACTTC.

The chain joins TRBV4-2 to TRBJ2-1, with TRBD2 as a possible D gene (6 bases). V was pared by 1 base and J by 1 base, with 8 bases between. The CDR3 totals 15 residues. Germline assignment: CDR1 LGHNA and CDR2 YNFKEQ. The CDR3 loop reads CASSQGGASYNEQFF. The DNA for the CDR3 is TGTGCCAGCAGCCAAGGCGGGGCTTCCTACAATGAGCAGTTCTTC.

This clonotype was counted many times. The chain is built from TRBV27 and TRBJ2-1; TRBD2 agrees at 8 bases. Germline loops: CDR1 MNHEY, CDR2 SMNVEV (reference sequence). V was clipped by 6 bases and J by 0 bases; unmatched bases: 7. CDR3 length equals 16 residues. The CDR3 spells CASSPVAGGSYNEQFF. The CDR3 coding sequence is TGTGCCAGCAGCCCAGTGGCGGGGGGCTCCTACAATGAGCAGTTCTTC.

A remark on this clonotype: A much larger clone differs by one base, so this may be a read error. The rearrangement joins TRBV7-3 to TRBJ2-3; D is perhaps TRBD1 (6 bases). The V and J ends lost 4 bases and 5 bases respectively, with 10 bases between them. Germline V gene data show CDR1 as SGHTA and CDR2 as FQGTGA. The length of the CDR3 is 13 residues. The CDR3 protein is CASSSPDRDTQYF. CDR3 bases: TGTGCCAGCAGCTCCCCGGACAGAGATACGCAGTATTTT.

The chain is built from TRBV7-9 and TRBJ2-1; D call uncertain. The ends were cut back, 1 base at V and 4 bases at J, with 11 bases in the middle. This CDR3 is 15 amino acids long. Germline V gene data show CDR1 as SEHNR and CDR2 as FQNEAQ (reference sequence). CDR3 sequence (DNA): TGTGCCAGCAGCTTAGACCTGACACTTTACAATGAGCAGTTCTTC. Amino acids: CASSLDLTLYNEQFF.

Comments on this clonotype: This may be a read error, as it is one base from a much larger clone. The rearrangement uses TRBV5-1 and TRBJ2-1, with 7 bases lining up with TRBD2. The CDR3 contains 17 residues. Per the germline V gene, CDR1 is SGHRS and CDR2 is YFSETQ. V was clipped by 10 bases and J by 0 bases; unmatched bases: 16. CDR3 nucleotide sequence: TGCGCCTCCAGGGAGGGGCCCCATGTCCTCTCCTACAATGAGCAGTTCTTC. Translating it yields CASREGPHVLSYNEQFF.

The chain has TRBV25-1 and TRBJ1-1; TRBD1 is a possible D gene (6 bases). The germline CDR1 and CDR2 sequences are MGHDK and SYGVNS. V lost 6 bases and J 10 bases, leaving 12 bases between the germline ends. This CDR3 has 11 residues. CDR3 region: CASRQGLRAFF. The CDR3 DNA follows: TGTGCCAGCAGACAGGGCCTTAGAGCTTTCTTT.